What follows are 14 T cell receptor beta chains derived from one specimen sequenced in a study of patients and donors after allogeneic stem cell transplantation. Using its own MiXCR run on the RT-PCR reads, TCRdb lists one record per CDR3 protein. Of roughly 230,000 distinct CDR3 sequences in the sample, 13% to 15% were seen once. Sequencing was performed on blood, either unsorted or a sorted T cell fraction (not recorded which). These TCRs come from a human donor who was either an allogeneic HSCT recipient or a stem cell or donor lymphocyte infusion donor (not recorded which). It is not recorded whose cells these are; they may come from a transplant donor.

The chain combines TRBV4-3 with TRBJ2-1; D perhaps matches TRBD2 (6 bases). The germline V gene has CDR1 LGHNA and CDR2 YSLEER. Deletions cut 2 bases from V and 8 bases from J, with 13 bases between. The CDR3 has 14 residues. The DNA for the CDR3 is TGCGCCAGCAGCCAAATGTTAGCGGCGGATGAGCAGTTCTTC. Protein: CASSQMLAADEQFF.

The sample holds a few counts of this clonotype. This chain links TRBV11-2 with TRBJ1-2; maybe TRBD1 (5 bases). CDR1 is SGHAT and CDR2 is FQNNGV in the germline V gene. Trimming left V 2 bases short and J 7 bases short, with 17 bases between. The CDR3 covers 15 residues. In nucleotides, the CDR3 is TGTGCCAGCAGCTTAATGGGGACGGAACGAGGTGGCTACACCTTC. Translated: CASSLMGTERGGYTF.

The chain recombines TRBV7-2 with TRBJ2-5; TRBD2 aligns across 9 bases. Germline V gives CDR1 SGHTA, CDR2 FQGNSA. V was clipped by 3 bases and J by 1 base; unmatched bases: 3. The CDR3 is 15 amino acids. The CDR3 region is CASSFLRGGQETQYF. The CDR3 nucleotides are TGTGCCAGCAGCTTCCTGCGGGGGGGCCAAGAGACCCAGTACTTC.

CDR3 bases: TGCGCCAGCAGCCAAGATATGGGGGGGGACCAGCATTTT. It codes for CASSQDMGGDQHF. The rearrangement links TRBV4-3 to TRBJ1-5, with D possibly being TRBD1 (5 bases). V gave up 0 bases and J gave up 12 bases, with 12 bases separating them. The length of the CDR3 is 13 residues. The V gene's germline CDR1 is LGHNA and CDR2 YSLEER.

Many counts were recorded for this clonotype. J is TRBJ1-2 and V is TRBV5-6; no reliable D call. The CDR3 runs 14 residues. CDR1 is SGHDT and CDR2 is YYEEEE in the germline V gene. The germline V and J ends were trimmed by 0 bases and 0 bases, with 6 bases remaining between them. The CDR3 is CASSLVGSNYGYTF. In DNA form, the CDR3 reads TGTGCCAGCAGCTTGGTGGGATCTAACTATGGCTACACCTTC.

J is TRBJ1-5 and V is TRBV2; a possible D gene is TRBD1 (5 bases). The CDR3 consists of 14 residues. V was shortened by 7 bases and J by 2 bases, with 12 bases between the two germline ends. Germline V gene data show CDR1 as SNHLY and CDR2 as FYNNEI. Here the CDR3 reads CASTPGGGNQPQHF. CDR3 DNA: TGTGCCAGCACCCCGGGGGGAGGCAATCAGCCCCAGCATTTT.

This chain uses TRBV6-2 or TRBV6-3 with TRBJ1-5; 9 bases are a match to TRBD1. The V gene end was trimmed by 3 bases and the J gene end by 0 bases; junction bases not matched to a gene: 12. Germline values: CDR1 MNHEY, CDR2 SVGEGT. The CDR3 sequence is 19 residues long. CDR3 coding DNA: TGTGCCAGCAGTTATCGATTGGGACAGGGAATAGTTAGCAATCAGCCCCAGCATTTT. Translated: CASSYRLGQGIVSNQPQHF.

This clonotype was counted only a few times. The chain couples TRBV20-1 to TRBJ1-5; unclear D gene. The ends were cut back, 1 base at V and 2 bases at J, with 9 bases in the middle. This CDR3 has 14 amino acids. The germline V gene has CDR1 DFQATT and CDR2 SNEGSKA (reference sequence). CDR3 loop: CSARGSSRNQPQHF. The CDR3 DNA reads as TGCAGTGCTAGAGGCAGCTCCCGCAATCAGCCCCAGCATTTT.

This clonotype was recorded many times. V usage is TRBV7-7 and J usage is TRBJ2-3; D call uncertain. The CDR3 runs 14 residues. V was clipped by 1 base and J by 2 bases, with 7 bases between them. Per germline, CDR1 SSHAT and CDR2 FNYEAQ (reference sequence). CDR3 loop: CASSLDSSTDTQYF. The DNA of the CDR3 is TGTGCCAGCAGCTTAGACAGCTCCACAGATACGCAGTATTTT.

This chain connects TRBV6-5 to TRBJ1-2, with D perhaps TRBD1 (5 bases). The length of the CDR3 is 12 residues. The V gene lost 2 bases and the J gene lost 9 bases, with 10 bases spanning the gap. Germline loops: CDR1 MNHEY, CDR2 SVGAGI. CDR3 amino acids: CASSYTEGSYTF. The DNA of the CDR3 is TGTGCCAGCAGTTACACGGAGGGGAGCTACACCTTC.

In its sample, this clonotype was seen many times. The chain links TRBV12-3 or TRBV12-4 to TRBJ1-1; D gene unclear. Between the trimmed V and J ends, which lost 1 base and 6 bases, there was a span of 18 bases. The CDR3 is made up of 16 amino acids. In nucleotides, the CDR3 is TGTGCCAGCAGTTTAGGTACCCCGGGTGAGTTGGCTGAAGCTTTCTTT. Translated: CASSLGTPGELAEAFF.

J is TRBJ2-7 and V is TRBV20-1, with 12 bases identical to TRBD2. Trimming took 5 bases from V and 5 from J; bases not matched to a gene: 7. Germline loops: CDR1 DFQATT, CDR2 SNEGSKA (reference sequence). The CDR3 has 14 residues. CDR3 protein: CSAGGLAGVHEQYF. The CDR3, as DNA: TGCAGTGCTGGGGGACTAGCGGGTGTTCACGAGCAGTACTTC.

The chain joins TRBV6-4 to TRBJ2-2, with 9 nucleotides matching TRBD2. The CDR3 consists of 14 residues. The V and J ends lost 4 bases and 4 bases, in that order; junction bases with no gene match: 1. Germline-derived CDR1 and CDR2 are MRHNA and SNTAGT. The CDR3 nucleotides are TGTGCCAGCAGTGCACTAGCGGGCACCGGGGAGCTGTTTTTT. Translating gives CASSALAGTGELFF.

This clonotype was counted at least ten times. This chain links TRBV4-2 with TRBJ2-3, with D possibly being TRBD2 (6 bases). The V end lost 2 bases, the J end lost 11 bases, and 11 bases lay between the germline ends. Germline V CDR1 and CDR2: LGHNA, YNFKEQ. There are 12 residues in the CDR3. CDR3 residues: CASSQTSRVQYF. CDR3 nucleotide sequence: TGTGCCAGCAGCCAAACTAGCAGAGTGCAGTATTTT.